The 15 T cell receptor beta chains presented below share a single source sample, sequenced in a study of T cell responses to AZD1222 COVID-19 vaccine. Sequencing used immunoSEQ multiplex PCR; TCRdb keeps in-frame clones, though not all of them. The profile shows more than 150,000 clones, more than 70% of them singletons. Source: peripheral blood, taken 28 days after the second AZD1222 dose. These receptors all stem from an adult who received the AZD1222 COVID-19 vaccine.

The chain employs TRBV15 and TRBJ2-1, with D perhaps TRBD1 (5 bases). The ends were cut back, 0 bases at V and 1 base at J, with 10 bases in the middle. Germline values: CDR1 LNHNV, CDR2 YYDKDF (reference sequence). CDR3 size: 16 residues. The CDR3 sequence is CATSRDRSGSYNEQFF. Written as DNA, the CDR3 is TGTGCCACCAGCAGAGACCGGTCAGGGTCCTACAATGAGCAGTTCTTC.

This chain links TRBV6-2 or TRBV6-3 with TRBJ2-5; TRBD2 matches 10 bases. The CDR3 extends over 18 amino acids. The trim removed 0 bases at V and 7 bases at J, leaving 14 bases unmatched. Germline assignment: CDR1 MNHEY and CDR2 SVGEGT. The CDR3 protein is CASSYSISSGSPRGTQYF. In nucleotides, the CDR3 is TGTGCCAGCAGTTACTCGATCTCTAGCGGGAGCCCAAGAGGGACCCAGTACTTC.

The V and J genes are TRBV6-2 or TRBV6-3 and TRBJ1-5; 8 bases are a match to TRBD1. The V and J ends lost 4 bases and 7 bases, in that order; junction bases with no gene match: 6. The CDR3 consists of 14 residues. Looked up from germline, CDR1 is MNHEY and CDR2 is SVGEGT. The DNA of the CDR3 is TGTGCCAGCAGTTCGGGACAGGTGAGGCAGCCCCAGCATTTT. It encodes CASSSGQVRQPQHF.

The V and J genes are TRBV6-5 and TRBJ1-1; the D gene is possibly TRBD1 (5 bases). Looked up from germline, CDR1 is MNHEY and CDR2 is SVGAGI. Trimming took 5 bases from V and 9 from J, leaving 13 bases between them. The CDR3 covers 12 residues. CDR3 amino acids: CASSNQGVQAFF. CDR3 sequence (DNA): TGTGCCAGCAGTAATCAAGGGGTCCAAGCTTTCTTT.

V gene TRBV28 combines with J gene TRBJ2-7; 7 bases agree with TRBD1. V shed 6 bases, J shed 3 bases, and the junction held 5 bases outside the gene matches. The CDR3 extends over 13 amino acids. The V gene's germline CDR1 is MDHEN and CDR2 SYDVKM. CDR3 residues: CASRLGQHYEQYF. CDR3 in DNA: TGTGCCAGCAGACTGGGACAGCACTACGAGCAGTACTTC.

The chain uses TRBV7-2 and TRBJ1-6; 8 bases match TRBD1. Germline CDR1 is SGHTA and CDR2 is FQGNSA. Trimming cost V 5 bases and J 8 bases; bases outside gene matches: 8. There are 15 residues in the CDR3. CDR3 sequence reads: CASSNRTGWDSPLHF. CDR3 bases: TGTGCCAGCAGCAACCGGACAGGGTGGGATTCACCCCTCCACTTT.

This clone was observed a single time. CDR3 sequence reads: CASSLVSGREFYNEQFF. Here the CDR3 DNA reads TGTGCCAGCAGTCTCGTTAGCGGGAGGGAATTCTACAATGAGCAGTTCTTC. The chain links TRBV6-6 to TRBJ2-1; 11 positions match TRBD2. Germline values: CDR1 MNHNY, CDR2 SVGAGI (reference sequence). This CDR3 region has 17 residues. The J segment lost 3 bases and the V segment lost 5 bases, leaving 9 bases of the junction unmatched.

The V gene is TRBV19, the J gene TRBJ2-2; the D gene is possibly TRBD2 (5 bases). Trimming left V 3 bases short and J 4 bases short, with 9 bases between. The CDR3 is 14 residues long. Germline V CDR1 and CDR2: LNHDA, SQIVND (reference sequence). The CDR3 protein is CASSIGRGTGELFF. As DNA, the CDR3 is TGTGCCAGTAGTATCGGCCGGGGCACCGGGGAGCTGTTTTTT.

The chain employs TRBV27 and TRBJ1-1; no firm D call. V dropped 7 bases and J dropped 6 bases, with 21 bases sitting between them. The CDR3 consists of 15 residues. Germline-derived CDR1 and CDR2 are MNHEY and SMNVEV (reference sequence). The CDR3 spells CASTPLRIGRAEAFF. CDR3 nucleotide sequence: TGTGCCAGCACCCCCCTCCGGATCGGGAGGGCTGAAGCTTTCTTT.

This CDR3 reads CASSQTPGTVYYEQYF. The CDR3 DNA sequence: TGTGCCAGCAGCCAAACCCCCGGGACAGTTTACTACGAGCAGTACTTC. The chain uses TRBV3-1 (or the pseudogene TRBV3-2) and TRBJ2-7, with 7 bases fitting TRBD1. The germline V gene has CDR1 LGHDT and CDR2 YNNKEL (reference sequence). V shed 2 bases, J shed 3 bases, and the junction held 10 bases outside the gene matches. The CDR3 loop spans 16 amino acids.

V usage is TRBV6-5 and J usage is TRBJ1-3; no clear D gene. Germline V gene lookup returns CDR1 MNHEY and CDR2 SVGAGI. Trimming removed 7 bases from V and 1 base from J, with 11 bases in between. The CDR3 runs to 14 residues. The CDR3 spells CASTSAQSGNTIYF. The CDR3 region has the DNA TGTGCCAGCACAAGTGCCCAGTCTGGAAACACCATATATTTT.

This clone was recorded once. This chain uses TRBV3-1 (or the pseudogene TRBV3-2) with TRBJ2-7; maybe TRBD2 (5 bases). This CDR3 is 16 amino acids long. CDR1 and CDR2 (germline): LGHDT, YNNKEL (reference sequence). Trimming left V 0 bases short and J 0 bases short, with 12 bases between. The CDR3 spells CASSQDRSGSSYEQYF. CDR3 DNA sequence: TGTGCCAGCAGCCAAGATCGATCGGGAAGCTCCTACGAGCAGTACTTC.

In its sample, this clone was seen once. The chain carries TRBV6-5 and TRBJ1-5; a possible D gene is TRBD1 (5 bases). The ends were cut back, 7 bases at V and 6 bases at J, with 19 bases in the middle. This CDR3 region has 15 residues. Germline V gene lookup returns CDR1 MNHEY and CDR2 SVGAGI. CDR3 loop: CASNTGTSRGQPQHF. The CDR3 DNA reads as TGTGCCAGCAATACGGGGACGTCACGAGGTCAGCCCCAGCATTTT.

CDR3 sequence reads: CASSSRSSATSYEQYF. The CDR3 nucleotides read TGTGCCAGCAGCTCCAGATCAAGCGCCACTTCCTACGAGCAGTACTTC. V gene TRBV7-9 combines with J gene TRBJ2-7, with unresolved D. Germline-derived CDR1 and CDR2 are SEHNR and FQNEAQ (reference sequence). V was pared by 4 bases and J by 1 base, with 17 bases between. The CDR3 is 16 amino acids.

This chain joins TRBV28 and TRBJ2-2; D is undetermined. The CDR3 consists of 12 residues. Trimming removed 4 bases from V and 4 bases from J, with 4 bases in between. Germline assignment: CDR1 MDHEN and CDR2 SYDVKM. The CDR3 loop is CASSWTTGELFF. CDR3 in DNA: TGTGCCAGCAGTTGGACCACCGGGGAGCTGTTTTTT.